One sample yielded the 10 T cell receptor beta chains listed below, sequenced in a study of blood T cell repertoires in COVID-19. Libraries were prepared by immunoSEQ multiplex PCR; TCRdb keeps only in-frame clonotypes and omits some of them. This table has under 150,000 clones, around 81% appearing once. Material: peripheral blood. The receptors shown here come from a human donor in a cohort sampled during active COVID-19.

The genes are TRBV11-3 and TRBJ2-2; 8 nucleotides line up with TRBD1. The CDR3 totals 15 residues. V lost 3 bases and J lost 3; bases outside the gene matches: 3. Per germline, CDR1 SGHNT and CDR2 YENEEA. CDR3 in amino acids: CASSLGQVDTGELFF. DNA for the CDR3: TGTGCCAGCAGCTTGGGACAGGTCGACACCGGGGAGCTGTTTTTT.

The sample holds a few counts of this clone. The chain couples TRBV9 to TRBJ1-1; D unresolved. The V gene's germline CDR1 is SGDLS and CDR2 YYNGEE. The CDR3 runs 14 residues. V was trimmed by 0 bases and J by 11 bases, leaving 17 bases between them. This CDR3 reads CASSVGVDSTRAFF. In nucleotides, the CDR3 is TGTGCCAGCAGCGTAGGGGTGGACTCCACCAGGGCTTTCTTT.

This clone has just a few counts. The genes are TRBV19 and TRBJ2-5; 7 bases fit TRBD1. Germline CDR1 reads LNHDA; CDR2 reads SQIVND (reference sequence). The V gene end was trimmed by 5 bases and the J gene end by 2 bases; junction bases not matched to a gene: 2. This CDR3 has 13 amino acids. DNA for the CDR3: TGTGCCAGTAGTTTGGGACAGCAAGAGACCCAGTACTTC. Residues: CASSLGQQETQYF.

CDR3 in amino acids: CSVVTGFRLNTEAFF. CDR3 DNA sequence: TGCAGCGTTGTGACAGGGTTCCGCTTGAACACTGAAGCTTTCTTT. The chain employs TRBV29-1 and TRBJ1-1; 7 nucleotides line up with TRBD1. V shed 4 bases, J shed 0 bases, and the junction held 8 bases outside the gene matches. Germline V gives CDR1 SQVTM, CDR2 ANQGSEA. The length of the CDR3 is 15 residues.

This rearrangement joins TRBV5-1 to TRBJ1-2; a possible D gene is TRBD1 (5 bases). CDR3 size: 15 residues. The germline V gene has CDR1 SGHRS and CDR2 YFSETQ. V was clipped by 0 bases and J by 3 bases, with 12 bases between them. The CDR3 region has the DNA TGCGCCAGCAGCTTGGATCCCAGGGCAGACTATGGCTACACCTTC. Its protein product is CASSLDPRADYGYTF.

This chain links TRBV2 with TRBJ2-4; TRBD1 agrees at 9 bases. J gave up 2 bases and V 6 bases, and 8 bases lay outside the gene matches. This CDR3 has 16 amino acids. Looked up from germline, CDR1 is SNHLY and CDR2 is FYNNEI. CDR3 residues: CASRGDRVVSKNIQYF. The CDR3 DNA follows: TGTGCCAGCAGAGGGGACAGGGTTGTATCCAAAAACATTCAGTACTTC.

The chain carries TRBV27 and TRBJ2-4, with a weak D call TRBD1 (5 bases). V was clipped by 1 base and J by 0 bases, with 7 bases between them. Germline V gene sequence: CDR1 MNHEY, CDR2 SMNVEV (reference sequence). The CDR3 covers 15 residues. The CDR3: CASSLWGGAKNIQYF. The CDR3, as DNA: TGTGCCAGCAGTTTATGGGGCGGAGCCAAAAACATTCAGTACTTC.

The chain carries TRBV27 and TRBJ1-2; 7 bases agree with TRBD1. V gave up 6 bases and J gave up 2 bases; unmatched junction bases: 6. CDR1 MNHEY and CDR2 SMNVEV come from the germline V gene (reference sequence). CDR3 length: 14 residues. CDR3 region: CASSGTDKNYGYTF. The CDR3 DNA sequence: TGTGCCAGCAGCGGGACAGACAAAAACTATGGCTACACCTTC.

This rearrangement joins TRBV30 to TRBJ2-7, with 12 positions matching TRBD2. V shed 3 bases and J 6 bases; nucleotides not matched to a gene: 6. The CDR3 sequence is 14 residues long. The V gene's germline CDR1 is GTSNPN and CDR2 SVGIG (reference sequence). DNA for the CDR3: TGTGCCTGGAGCGCTGGACTAGCGGGGACCGAGCAGTACTTC. Translation: CAWSAGLAGTEQYF.

The chain employs TRBV25-1 and TRBJ2-6; D remains unclear. Germline V lookup: CDR1 MGHDK, CDR2 SYGVNS. The CDR3 loop spans 14 amino acids. V was trimmed by 3 bases and J by 0 bases, leaving 3 bases between them. The CDR3 reads CASSDSSGANVLTF. CDR3 bases: TGTGCCAGCAGTGACAGCTCTGGGGCCAACGTCCTGACTTTC.